The source of this TCR beta chain is a study of CD8+ T cells in alopecia areata. Study findings and constraints: In scalp and blood during tofacitinib, many expanded lesional clones persisted.

Once RNA had been extracted, it was reverse transcribed into cDNA to act as the sequencing template. Profiling relied on immunoSEQ multiplex PCR, and the TCRdb table lists in-frame clones only, not all of them. Of 150,000 to 200,000 clones in the sample, around three fifths are singletons; the top ten hold over 0.9%. In this sample, this clone turned up once. Its antigen remains unknown. As for treatment: oral pan-JAK inhibitor, 5-10 mg twice daily. Samples from alopecia areata patients were lesional scalp punch biopsies and peripheral blood. The CDR3 consists of 14 residues. V lost 4 bases and J lost 0, with 11 bases in between. Germline lookup yields CDR1 SGHRS and CDR2 YFSETQ.

The sequencing used CD4+ T cells sorted from blood, collected at week 24, from a patient treated with tofacitinib. The receptor comes from a human donor with alopecia areata. V is TRBV5-1 and J is TRBJ2-7; D is perhaps TRBD1 (5 bases). This CDR3 reads CASSTMTDSYEQYF. The CDR3 DNA is TGCGCCAGCAGCACCATGACAGACTCCTACGAGCAGTACTTC.